A selection of T cell receptor beta chains follows, all from one sample in a study of T cell responses to AZD1222 COVID-19 vaccine. The repertoire was sequenced with immunoSEQ multiplex PCR; TCRdb's copy has only in-frame clones and lacks some. The sample yields some 80,000 clones, about 90% seen once. The sequences come from peripheral blood, collected on day 0 of AZD1222 vaccination. Receptor source: an adult in good health. The CDR3 runs from the conserved cysteine through the conserved F or W. A D gene is named only where the DNA matches it firmly. Clone size is shown for a subset of rows, as once, few, many or a class of expanded clone.

j_call: TRBJ2-1
v_call: TRBV9
d_call: .
clone_size: few
cdr3_aa: CASSLLSGFNEQFF
cdr3_nt: TGTGCCAGCAGCCTCTTAAGCGGTTTCAATGAGCAGTTCTTC

j_call: TRBJ2-1
v_call: TRBV15
d_call: TRBD2
clone_size: .
cdr3_aa: CATSKTGGSYNEQFF
cdr3_nt: TGTGCCACCAGCAAGACGGGAGGATCCTACAATGAGCAGTTCTTC

j_call: TRBJ2-1
v_call: TRBV5-1
d_call: TRBD2
clone_size: .
cdr3_aa: CASSSGGTYNEQFF
cdr3_nt: TGCGCCAGCAGTAGCGGGGGGACCTACAATGAGCAGTTCTTC

j_call: TRBJ1-1
v_call: TRBV19
d_call: .
clone_size: .
cdr3_aa: CASSNTQHTEAFF
cdr3_nt: TGTGCCAGTAGTAATACACAACACACTGAAGCTTTCTTT

j_call: TRBJ2-7
v_call: TRBV27
d_call: .
clone_size: .
cdr3_aa: CASSLSLGTAYEQYF
cdr3_nt: TGTGCCAGCAGTTTATCGTTAGGGACGGCCTACGAGCAGTACTTC

j_call: TRBJ2-7
v_call: TRBV7-8
d_call: .
clone_size: .
cdr3_aa: CASSPRVGGGEQYF
cdr3_nt: TGTGCCAGCAGCCCCAGAGTAGGGGGGGGCGAGCAGTACTTC

j_call: TRBJ2-2
v_call: TRBV3-1/TRBV3-2
d_call: TRBD2
clone_size: .
cdr3_aa: CASSQGGSGGTNTGELFF
cdr3_nt: TGTGCCAGCAGCCAAGGCGGTAGCGGGGGGACCAACACCGGGGAGCTGTTTTTT

j_call: TRBJ2-7
v_call: TRBV5-5
d_call: .
clone_size: .
cdr3_aa: CASSLGNRVGEQYF
cdr3_nt: TGTGCCAGCAGCTTAGGCAACAGGGTTGGCGAGCAGTACTTC

j_call: TRBJ1-3
v_call: TRBV13
d_call: .
clone_size: .
cdr3_aa: CASLIQGSGNTIYF
cdr3_nt: TGTGCCAGTCTTATTCAGGGATCTGGAAACACCATATATTTT

j_call: TRBJ1-1
v_call: TRBV5-5
d_call: .
clone_size: .
cdr3_aa: CASSVDFAEAFF
cdr3_nt: TGTGCCAGCAGTGTGGACTTCGCTGAAGCTTTCTTT

j_call: TRBJ2-1
v_call: TRBV9
d_call: .
clone_size: .
cdr3_aa: CASSEAERRYNEQFF
cdr3_nt: TGTGCCAGCAGCGAGGCGGAGCGGAGGTACAATGAGCAGTTCTTC

j_call: TRBJ1-5
v_call: TRBV4-3
d_call: TRBD1
clone_size: few
cdr3_aa: CASSQSTTGGKNQPQHF
cdr3_nt: TGCGCCAGCAGCCAATCGACAACAGGGGGGAAGAATCAGCCCCAGCATTTT

j_call: TRBJ2-2
v_call: TRBV19
d_call: .
clone_size: .
cdr3_aa: CASSASTGELFF
cdr3_nt: TGTGCCAGTAGCGCGAGCACCGGGGAGCTGTTTTTT

j_call: TRBJ1-6
v_call: TRBV27
d_call: TRBD1
clone_size: .
cdr3_aa: CASSQTEGASRNSPLHF
cdr3_nt: TGTGCCAGCAGTCAAACCGAGGGGGCGAGCCGTAATTCACCCCTCCACTTT

j_call: TRBJ1-4
v_call: TRBV27
d_call: TRBD1
clone_size: once
cdr3_aa: CASSFGGGGEKLFF
cdr3_nt: TGTGCCAGCAGTTTTGGAGGGGGCGGGGAAAAACTGTTTTTT

j_call: TRBJ2-1
v_call: TRBV3-1/TRBV3-2
d_call: .
clone_size: few
cdr3_aa: CASSQVTEQFF
cdr3_nt: TGTGCCAGCAGCCAAGTCACGGAGCAGTTCTTC

j_call: TRBJ2-7
v_call: TRBV5-1
d_call: .
clone_size: .
cdr3_aa: CASSRDSYEQYF
cdr3_nt: TGCGCCAGCAGCCGGGACTCCTACGAGCAGTACTTC

j_call: TRBJ2-3
v_call: TRBV6-2/TRBV6-3
d_call: .
clone_size: .
cdr3_aa: CASSYTPWGRRTDTQYF
cdr3_nt: TGTGCCAGCAGTTACACCCCCTGGGGCCGCAGGACAGATACGCAGTATTTT

j_call: TRBJ2-7
v_call: TRBV5-1
d_call: TRBD2
clone_size: .
cdr3_aa: CASSSGLAGFYEQYF
cdr3_nt: TGCGCCAGCAGCTCGGGACTAGCGGGATTCTACGAGCAGTACTTC

j_call: TRBJ2-1
v_call: TRBV3-1/TRBV3-2
d_call: TRBD2
clone_size: once
cdr3_aa: CASSQELAGVSYNEQFF
cdr3_nt: TGTGCCAGCAGCCAAGAACTAGCGGGGGTTTCCTACAATGAGCAGTTCTTC

j_call: TRBJ2-5
v_call: TRBV5-1
d_call: .
clone_size: once
cdr3_aa: CASSPETLGTQYF
cdr3_nt: TGCGCCAGCAGCCCGGAGACTTTGGGGACCCAGTACTTC

j_call: TRBJ2-3
v_call: TRBV5-1
d_call: TRBD1
clone_size: .
cdr3_aa: CASRLSLVQGDTQYF
cdr3_nt: TGCGCCAGCCGCCTGTCCCTAGTACAGGGGGATACGCAGTATTTT

j_call: TRBJ1-5
v_call: TRBV10-3
d_call: .
clone_size: .
cdr3_aa: CAISEVPKIQPQHF
cdr3_nt: TGTGCCATCAGTGAGGTACCCAAAATTCAGCCCCAGCATTTT

j_call: TRBJ1-6
v_call: TRBV28
d_call: .
clone_size: .
cdr3_aa: CASSLRSYNSPLHF
cdr3_nt: TGTGCCAGCAGTTTGCGTTCCTATAATTCACCCCTCCACTTT

j_call: TRBJ1-2
v_call: TRBV18
d_call: .
clone_size: .
cdr3_aa: CASSSNYGYTF
cdr3_nt: TGTGCCAGCTCAAGCAACTATGGCTACACCTTC

j_call: TRBJ1-1
v_call: TRBV3-1/TRBV3-2
d_call: .
clone_size: .
cdr3_aa: CASSQDLGGLNTEAFF
cdr3_nt: TGTGCCAGCAGCCAAGATCTTGGGGGGCTGAACACTGAAGCTTTCTTT

j_call: TRBJ2-2
v_call: TRBV11-2
d_call: TRBD1
clone_size: few
cdr3_aa: CASSQDRGLGDTGELFF
cdr3_nt: TGTGCCAGCAGCCAGGACAGGGGGCTGGGCGACACCGGGGAGCTGTTTTTT

j_call: TRBJ1-2
v_call: TRBV6-5
d_call: TRBD1
clone_size: .
cdr3_aa: CASRGTGYGYTF
cdr3_nt: TGTGCCAGCAGAGGGACAGGCTATGGCTACACCTTC

j_call: TRBJ2-5
v_call: TRBV7-6
d_call: .
clone_size: .
cdr3_aa: CASSLNSLGWTETQYF
cdr3_nt: TGTGCCAGCAGCCTCAACAGTCTTGGATGGACGGAGACCCAGTACTTC

j_call: TRBJ2-7
v_call: TRBV2
d_call: TRBD1
clone_size: .
cdr3_aa: CASSERDRSYEQYF
cdr3_nt: TGTGCCAGCAGTGAACGGGACAGATCCTACGAGCAGTACTTC

j_call: TRBJ1-1
v_call: TRBV19
d_call: .
clone_size: .
cdr3_aa: CASASIGWAFF
cdr3_nt: TGTGCCAGTGCGTCCATTGGTTGGGCTTTCTTT

j_call: TRBJ1-4
v_call: TRBV18
d_call: .
clone_size: few
cdr3_aa: CASSLREEATNEKLFF
cdr3_nt: TGTGCCAGCTCACTCCGGGAGGAAGCAACTAATGAAAAACTGTTTTTT

j_call: TRBJ1-3
v_call: TRBV7-8
d_call: .
clone_size: .
cdr3_aa: CASSLSISGNTIYF
cdr3_nt: TGTGCCAGCAGCTTATCAATCTCTGGAAACACCATATATTTT

j_call: TRBJ2-2
v_call: TRBV27
d_call: .
clone_size: .
cdr3_aa: CASRPGFNTGELFF
cdr3_nt: TGTGCCAGCAGACCCGGATTCAACACCGGGGAGCTGTTTTTT

j_call: TRBJ1-3
v_call: TRBV5-8
d_call: .
clone_size: .
cdr3_aa: CASRFTTGNTIYF
cdr3_nt: TGTGCCAGCAGATTTACAACTGGAAACACCATATATTTT

j_call: TRBJ2-7
v_call: TRBV5-5
d_call: .
clone_size: .
cdr3_aa: CASSLRTDYEQYF
cdr3_nt: TGTGCCAGCAGCTTGAGGACAGACTACGAGCAGTACTTC

j_call: TRBJ2-3
v_call: TRBV29-1
d_call: .
clone_size: .
cdr3_aa: CSLGGGRDTQYF
cdr3_nt: TGCAGCCTAGGAGGGGGCAGAGATACGCAGTATTTT

j_call: TRBJ2-2
v_call: TRBV14
d_call: .
clone_size: .
cdr3_aa: CASSRLQGIGGELFF
cdr3_nt: TGTGCCAGCAGCCGATTACAGGGTATTGGCGGGGAGCTGTTTTTT

j_call: TRBJ2-2
v_call: TRBV4-2
d_call: TRBD2
clone_size: .
cdr3_aa: CASSQDGLAVSTGELFF
cdr3_nt: TGTGCCAGCAGCCAAGATGGGCTAGCGGTCTCTACCGGGGAGCTGTTTTTT

j_call: TRBJ2-3
v_call: TRBV29-1
d_call: .
clone_size: .
cdr3_aa: CSVDLGGRGDTQYF
cdr3_nt: TGCAGCGTTGATCTTGGGGGGCGCGGAGATACGCAGTATTTT

j_call: TRBJ2-1
v_call: TRBV13
d_call: TRBD2
clone_size: .
cdr3_aa: CASSRGGGHNEQFF
cdr3_nt: TGTGCCAGCAGCCGGGGGGGCGGTCACAATGAGCAGTTCTTC

j_call: TRBJ2-3
v_call: TRBV3-1/TRBV3-2
d_call: .
clone_size: .
cdr3_aa: CASSRKSAGSLTSTDTQYF
cdr3_nt: TGTGCCAGCAGTCGCAAGAGTGCCGGGAGCCTTACTAGCACAGATACGCAGTATTTT

j_call: TRBJ1-2
v_call: TRBV7-2
d_call: .
clone_size: .
cdr3_aa: CASSSIAGGGGYTF
cdr3_nt: TGTGCCAGCAGCTCGATAGCCGGGGGGGGAGGCTACACCTTC

j_call: TRBJ2-7
v_call: TRBV28
d_call: TRBD1
clone_size: .
cdr3_aa: CASSSRDRFYEQYF
cdr3_nt: TGTGCCAGCAGTTCCCGGGACAGGTTCTACGAGCAGTACTTC

j_call: TRBJ2-7
v_call: TRBV27
d_call: .
clone_size: .
cdr3_aa: CASFTSSYEQYF
cdr3_nt: TGTGCCAGCTTTACTAGCAGCTACGAGCAGTACTTC

j_call: TRBJ1-5
v_call: TRBV29-1
d_call: .
clone_size: once
cdr3_aa: CSVGGSSNQPQHF
cdr3_nt: TGCAGCGTTGGGGGCAGTAGCAATCAGCCCCAGCATTTT

j_call: TRBJ1-4
v_call: TRBV2
d_call: .
clone_size: .
cdr3_aa: CASSPSEAGREKLFF
cdr3_nt: TGTGCCAGCTCCCCGTCGGAGGCCGGGCGTGAAAAACTGTTTTTT

j_call: TRBJ1-3
v_call: TRBV7-2
d_call: TRBD1
clone_size: .
cdr3_aa: CASSPRQGDGNTIYF
cdr3_nt: TGTGCCAGCAGCCCCCGACAGGGAGATGGAAACACCATATATTTT

j_call: TRBJ2-5
v_call: TRBV28
d_call: TRBD2
clone_size: .
cdr3_aa: CASSLWARGGQETQYF
cdr3_nt: TGTGCCAGCAGTTTATGGGCCCGGGGGGGCCAAGAGACCCAGTACTTC

j_call: TRBJ2-7
v_call: TRBV19
d_call: TRBD2
clone_size: .
cdr3_aa: CASSQRGAYEQYF
cdr3_nt: TGTGCCAGCTCCCAGCGGGGGGCCTACGAGCAGTACTTC

j_call: TRBJ1-5
v_call: TRBV28
d_call: .
clone_size: .
cdr3_aa: CASREPLGQNQPQHF
cdr3_nt: TGTGCCAGCAGGGAGCCCCTGGGCCAAAATCAGCCCCAGCATTTT

j_call: TRBJ1-4
v_call: TRBV28
d_call: .
clone_size: .
cdr3_aa: CASSPGTPVCVF
cdr3_nt: TGTGCCAGCAGTCCCGGGACACCGGTTTGTGTTTTT

j_call: TRBJ1-5
v_call: TRBV7-9
d_call: .
clone_size: once
cdr3_aa: CASSLDRSNQPQHF
cdr3_nt: TGTGCCAGCAGCTTAGACAGGTCGAATCAGCCCCAGCATTTT

j_call: TRBJ1-5
v_call: TRBV19
d_call: .
clone_size: .
cdr3_aa: CASSMRGQGTYNQPQHF
cdr3_nt: TGTGCCAGTAGTATGCGGGGTCAGGGGACTTACAATCAGCCCCAGCATTTT

j_call: TRBJ1-6
v_call: TRBV19
d_call: .
clone_size: .
cdr3_aa: CASSISGIANNSPLHF
cdr3_nt: TGTGCCAGTAGTATATCAGGAATCGCTAATAATTCACCCCTCCACTTT

j_call: TRBJ1-1
v_call: TRBV9
d_call: .
clone_size: .
cdr3_aa: CASSHIRAPEAF
cdr3_nt: TGTGCCAGCAGTCATATCCGGGCCCCTGAAGCTTTT

j_call: TRBJ1-2
v_call: TRBV19
d_call: .
clone_size: once
cdr3_aa: CASSPSGAVNYGYTF
cdr3_nt: TGTGCCAGTAGTCCCTCGGGGGCGGTGAACTATGGCTACACCTTC

j_call: TRBJ1-5
v_call: TRBV6-2/TRBV6-3
d_call: .
clone_size: .
cdr3_aa: CASSYGGTDQPQHF
cdr3_nt: TGTGCCAGCAGTTACGGGGGGACGGATCAGCCCCAGCATTTT

j_call: TRBJ1-1
v_call: TRBV6-1
d_call: .
clone_size: .
cdr3_aa: CASSDQAGVMNTEAFF
cdr3_nt: TGTGCCAGCAGTGATCAGGCAGGGGTTATGAACACTGAAGCTTTCTTT